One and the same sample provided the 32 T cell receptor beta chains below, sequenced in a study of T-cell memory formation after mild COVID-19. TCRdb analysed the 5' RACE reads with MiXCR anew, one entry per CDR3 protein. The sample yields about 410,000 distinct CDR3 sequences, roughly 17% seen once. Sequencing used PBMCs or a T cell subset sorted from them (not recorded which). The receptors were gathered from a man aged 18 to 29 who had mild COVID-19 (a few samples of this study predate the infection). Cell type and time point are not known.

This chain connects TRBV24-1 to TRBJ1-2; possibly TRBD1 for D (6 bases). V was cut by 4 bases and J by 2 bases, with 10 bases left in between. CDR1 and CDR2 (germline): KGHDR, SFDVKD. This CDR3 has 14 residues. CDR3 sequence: CATSEGGYNYGYTF. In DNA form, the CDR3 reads TGTGCCACCAGTGAAGGGGGGTACAACTATGGCTACACCTTC.

CDR3 nucleotide sequence: TGTGCCAGCACCTCGGGACAGGGTAACTACGAGCAGTACGTC. Residues: CASTSGQGNYEQYV. This rearrangement joins TRBV6-2 or TRBV6-3 to TRBJ2-7; 9 bases align to TRBD1. The V gene end was trimmed by 7 bases and the J gene end by 3 bases; junction bases not matched to a gene: 7. Looked up from germline, CDR1 is MNHEY and CDR2 is SVGEGT. The CDR3 covers 14 residues.

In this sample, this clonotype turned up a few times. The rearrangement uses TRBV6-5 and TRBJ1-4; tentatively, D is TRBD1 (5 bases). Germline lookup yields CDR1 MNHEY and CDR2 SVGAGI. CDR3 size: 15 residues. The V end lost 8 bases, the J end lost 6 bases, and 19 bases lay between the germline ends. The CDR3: CASAFNRGGYEKLFF. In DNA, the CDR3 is TGTGCCAGCGCATTCAATCGTGGGGGGTATGAAAAACTGTTTTTT.

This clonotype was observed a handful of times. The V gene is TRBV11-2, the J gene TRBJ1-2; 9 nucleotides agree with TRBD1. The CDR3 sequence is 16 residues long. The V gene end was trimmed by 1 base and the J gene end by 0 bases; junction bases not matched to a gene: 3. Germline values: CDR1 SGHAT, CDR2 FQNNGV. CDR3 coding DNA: TGTGCCAGCAGCTTAGCTGGGACAGGGTCTAACTATGGCTACACCTTC. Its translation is CASSLAGTGSNYGYTF.

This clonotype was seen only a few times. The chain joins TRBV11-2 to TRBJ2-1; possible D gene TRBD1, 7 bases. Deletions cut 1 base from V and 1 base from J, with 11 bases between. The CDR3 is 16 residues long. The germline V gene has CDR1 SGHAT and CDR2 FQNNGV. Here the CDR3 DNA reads TGTGCCAGCAGCTTAGGCAGGGGGGTTTCCTACAATGAGCAGTTCTTC. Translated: CASSLGRGVSYNEQFF.

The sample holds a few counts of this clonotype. CDR3 nucleotides: TGCAGTGCTAGGGACGCAAACATCTACGAGCAGTACTTC. Encoded protein: CSARDANIYEQYF. V gene TRBV20-1 combines with J gene TRBJ2-7; no reliable D call. This CDR3 comprises 13 residues. From germline, CDR1 is DFQATT and CDR2 SNEGSKA (reference sequence). The V gene lost 3 bases and the J gene lost 3 bases, with 12 bases spanning the gap.

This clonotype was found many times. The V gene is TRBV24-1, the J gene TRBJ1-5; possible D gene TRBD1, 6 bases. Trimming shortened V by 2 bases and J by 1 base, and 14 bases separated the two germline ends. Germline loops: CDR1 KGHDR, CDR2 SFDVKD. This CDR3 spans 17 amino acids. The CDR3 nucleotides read TGTGCCACCAGTGATTCTCAGGGGTTGAGGAGCAATCAGCCCCAGCATTTT. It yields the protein CATSDSQGLRSNQPQHF.

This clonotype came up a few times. The CDR3 here is CASSTDRGSQPQHF. The CDR3 coding sequence is TGTGCCAGCAGCACTGACAGGGGTAGCCAGCCCCAGCATTTT. This chain connects TRBV7-2 to TRBJ1-5; 8 nucleotides match TRBD1. The CDR3 spans 14 residues. Germline V gene lookup returns CDR1 SGHTA and CDR2 FQGNSA. V dropped 5 bases and J dropped 7; count of bases not matched to a gene: 7.

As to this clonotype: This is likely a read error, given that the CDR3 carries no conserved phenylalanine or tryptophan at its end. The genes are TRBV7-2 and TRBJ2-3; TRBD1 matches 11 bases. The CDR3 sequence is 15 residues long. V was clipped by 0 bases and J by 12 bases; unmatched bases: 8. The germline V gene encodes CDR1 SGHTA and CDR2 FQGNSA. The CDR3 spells CASSLAGGQGGRQYI. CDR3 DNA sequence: TGTGCCAGCAGCTTAGCAGGGGGACAGGGGGGGCGCCAGTATATT.

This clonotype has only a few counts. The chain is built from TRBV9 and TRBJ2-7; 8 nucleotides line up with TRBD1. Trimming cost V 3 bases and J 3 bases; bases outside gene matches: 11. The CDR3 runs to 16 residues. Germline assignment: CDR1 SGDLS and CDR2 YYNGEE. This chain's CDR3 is CASSGGQGRVGYEQYF. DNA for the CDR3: TGTGCCAGCAGCGGAGGACAGGGAAGAGTAGGCTACGAGCAGTACTTC.

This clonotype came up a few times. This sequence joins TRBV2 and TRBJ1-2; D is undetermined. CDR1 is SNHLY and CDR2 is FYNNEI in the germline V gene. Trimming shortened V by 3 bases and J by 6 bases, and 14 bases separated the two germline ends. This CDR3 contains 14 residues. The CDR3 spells CASSESTAADGYTF. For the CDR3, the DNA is TGTGCCAGCAGTGAGTCGACCGCGGCTGATGGCTACACCTTC.

The CDR3 DNA sequence: TGTGCCAGCAGTTACTCGGCACAGTTGTATAATTCACCCCTCCACTTT. Amino acid sequence: CASSYSAQLYNSPLHF. The chain has TRBV6-5 and TRBJ1-6; D gene ambiguous. The germline CDR1 and CDR2 sequences are MNHEY and SVGAGI. The CDR3 sequence is 16 residues long. The V and J ends lost 0 bases and 4 bases respectively, with 10 bases between them.

The DNA of the CDR3 is TGCAGCGTTGAAAGGGGGGGGGAGACCCAGTACTTC. This translates into CSVERGGETQYF. This chain joins TRBV29-1 and TRBJ2-5; D perhaps matches TRBD2 (7 bases). The CDR3 has 12 amino acids. CDR1 and CDR2 from the germline V gene are SQVTM and ANQGSEA. V was trimmed by 2 bases and J by 5 bases, leaving 9 bases between them.

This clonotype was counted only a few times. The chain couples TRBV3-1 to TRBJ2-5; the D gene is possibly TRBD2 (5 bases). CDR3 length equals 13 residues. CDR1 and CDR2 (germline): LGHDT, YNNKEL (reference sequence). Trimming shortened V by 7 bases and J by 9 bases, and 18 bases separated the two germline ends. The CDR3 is CASKPGLDRAQYF. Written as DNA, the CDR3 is TGTGCCAGCAAGCCTGGACTGGATAGGGCCCAGTACTTC.

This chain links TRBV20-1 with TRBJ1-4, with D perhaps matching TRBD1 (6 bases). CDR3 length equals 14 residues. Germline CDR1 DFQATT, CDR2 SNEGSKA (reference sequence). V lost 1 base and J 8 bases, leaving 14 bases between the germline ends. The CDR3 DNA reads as TGCAGTGCTAGAGCTGGGGGCTGGAACGAAAAACTGTTTTTT. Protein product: CSARAGGWNEKLFF.

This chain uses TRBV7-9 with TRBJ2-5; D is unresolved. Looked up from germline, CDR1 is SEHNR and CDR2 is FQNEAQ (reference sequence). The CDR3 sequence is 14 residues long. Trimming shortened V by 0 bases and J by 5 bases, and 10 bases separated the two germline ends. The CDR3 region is CASSLAGPVETQYF. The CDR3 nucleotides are TGTGCCAGCAGCTTAGCTGGGCCGGTTGAGACCCAGTACTTC. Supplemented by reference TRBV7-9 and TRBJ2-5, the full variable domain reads DTGVSQNPRHKITKRGQNVTFRCDPISEHNRLYWYRQTLGQGPEFLTYFQNEAQLEKSRLLSDRFSAERPKGSFSTLEIQRTEQGDSAMYLCASSLAGPVETQYFGPGTRLLVL.

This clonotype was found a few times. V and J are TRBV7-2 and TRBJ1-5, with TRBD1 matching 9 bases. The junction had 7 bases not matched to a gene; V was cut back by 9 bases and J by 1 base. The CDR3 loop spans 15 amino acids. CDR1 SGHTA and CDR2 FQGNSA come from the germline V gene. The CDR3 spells CASSYGTGSNQPQHF. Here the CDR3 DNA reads TGTGCCAGTTCCTACGGGACAGGGAGCAATCAGCCCCAGCATTTT.

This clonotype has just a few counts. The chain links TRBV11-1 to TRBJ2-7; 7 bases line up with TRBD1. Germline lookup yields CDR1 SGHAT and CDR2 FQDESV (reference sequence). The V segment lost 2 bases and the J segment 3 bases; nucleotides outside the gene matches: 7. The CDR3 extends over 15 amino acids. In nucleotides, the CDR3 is TGTGCCAGCAGCTTATTTCGGGACAGATACTACGAGCAGTACTTC. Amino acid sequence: CASSLFRDRYYEQYF.

The CDR3, as DNA: TGTGCCAGCAGAGGTTTAGGGGGCCGGCATAGCAATCAGCCCCAGCATTTT. Translation: CASRGLGGRHSNQPQHF. The chain is built from TRBV2 and TRBJ1-5; 7 nucleotides line up with TRBD1. With 6 bases clipped from V and 0 bases from J, the junction kept 11 bases outside the gene matches. The germline CDR1 and CDR2 sequences are SNHLY and FYNNEI. The CDR3 loop spans 17 amino acids.

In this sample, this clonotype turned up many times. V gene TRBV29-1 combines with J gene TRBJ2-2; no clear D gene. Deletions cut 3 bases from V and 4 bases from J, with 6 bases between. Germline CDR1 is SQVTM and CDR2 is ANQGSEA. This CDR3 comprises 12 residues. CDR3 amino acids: CSVEGSTGELFF. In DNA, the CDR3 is TGCAGCGTTGAGGGGTCCACCGGGGAGCTGTTTTTT.

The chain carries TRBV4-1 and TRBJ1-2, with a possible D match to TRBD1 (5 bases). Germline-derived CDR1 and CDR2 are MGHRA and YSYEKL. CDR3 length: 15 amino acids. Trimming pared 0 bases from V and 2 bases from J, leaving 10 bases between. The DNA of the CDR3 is TGCGCCAGCAGCCAAGACGCAGGGAGGAACTATGGCTACACCTTC. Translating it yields CASSQDAGRNYGYTF.

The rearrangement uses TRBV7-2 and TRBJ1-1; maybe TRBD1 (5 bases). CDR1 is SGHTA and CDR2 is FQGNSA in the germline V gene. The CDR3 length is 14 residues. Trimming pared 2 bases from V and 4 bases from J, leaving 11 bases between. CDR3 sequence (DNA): TGTGCCAGCAGCTTAAATGGGGGAACCACTGAAGCTTTCTTT. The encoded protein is CASSLNGGTTEAFF.

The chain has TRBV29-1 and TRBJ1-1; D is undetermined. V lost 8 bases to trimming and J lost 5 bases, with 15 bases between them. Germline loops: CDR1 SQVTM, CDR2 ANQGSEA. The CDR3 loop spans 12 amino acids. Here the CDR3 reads CSFGRWGTEAFF. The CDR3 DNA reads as TGCAGCTTTGGTAGATGGGGTACTGAAGCTTTCTTT.

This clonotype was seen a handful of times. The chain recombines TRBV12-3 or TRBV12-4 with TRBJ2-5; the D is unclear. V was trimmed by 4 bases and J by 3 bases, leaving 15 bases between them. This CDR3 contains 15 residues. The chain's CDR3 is CASSWKGSLEETQYF. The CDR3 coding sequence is TGTGCCAGCAGTTGGAAAGGCAGCTTAGAAGAGACCCAGTACTTC.

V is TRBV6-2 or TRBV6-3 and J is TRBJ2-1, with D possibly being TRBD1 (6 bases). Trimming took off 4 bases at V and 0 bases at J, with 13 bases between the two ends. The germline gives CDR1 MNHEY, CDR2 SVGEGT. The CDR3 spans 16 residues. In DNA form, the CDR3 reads TGTGCCAGCAGTTTCGACAGGTCCAGCTCCTACAATGAGCAGTTCTTC. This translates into CASSFDRSSSYNEQFF.

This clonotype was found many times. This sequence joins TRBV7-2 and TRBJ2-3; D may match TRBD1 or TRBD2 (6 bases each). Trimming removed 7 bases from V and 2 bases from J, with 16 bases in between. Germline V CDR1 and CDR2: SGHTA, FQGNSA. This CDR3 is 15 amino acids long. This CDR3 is CASNHGGPSTDTQYF. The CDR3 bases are TGTGCCAGCAACCACGGGGGCCCGTCCACAGATACGCAGTATTTT. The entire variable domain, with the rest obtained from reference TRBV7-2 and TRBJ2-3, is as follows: GAGVSQSPSNKVTEKGKDVELRCDPISGHTALYWYRQSLGQGLEFLIYFQGNSAPDKSGLPSDRFSAERTGGSVSTLTIQRTQQEDSAVYLCASNHGGPSTDTQYFGPGTRLTVL.

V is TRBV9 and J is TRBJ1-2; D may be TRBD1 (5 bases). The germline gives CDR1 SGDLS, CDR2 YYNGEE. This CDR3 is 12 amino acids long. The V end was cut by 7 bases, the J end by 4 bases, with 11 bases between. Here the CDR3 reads CASEGTSYGYTF. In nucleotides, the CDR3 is TGTGCCAGCGAAGGGACTTCCTATGGCTACACCTTC.

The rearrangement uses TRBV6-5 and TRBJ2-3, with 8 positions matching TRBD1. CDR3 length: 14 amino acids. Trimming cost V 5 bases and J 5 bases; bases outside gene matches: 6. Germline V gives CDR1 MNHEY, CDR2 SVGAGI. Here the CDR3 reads CASSRTGKGDTQYF. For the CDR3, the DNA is TGTGCCAGCAGTAGGACAGGGAAGGGAGATACGCAGTATTTT.

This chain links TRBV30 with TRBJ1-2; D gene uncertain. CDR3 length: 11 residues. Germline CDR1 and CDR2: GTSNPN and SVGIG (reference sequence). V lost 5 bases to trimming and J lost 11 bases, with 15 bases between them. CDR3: CAWSVARVYTF. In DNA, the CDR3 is TGTGCCTGGTCTGTGGCGCGGGTTTACACCTTC.

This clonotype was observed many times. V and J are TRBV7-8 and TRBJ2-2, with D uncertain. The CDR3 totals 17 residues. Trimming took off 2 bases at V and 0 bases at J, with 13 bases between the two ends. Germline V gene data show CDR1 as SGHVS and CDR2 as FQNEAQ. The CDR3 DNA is TGTGCCAGCAGCTTAAGAAAGGCAGGTCCGAACACCGGGGAGCTGTTTTTT. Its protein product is CASSLRKAGPNTGELFF.

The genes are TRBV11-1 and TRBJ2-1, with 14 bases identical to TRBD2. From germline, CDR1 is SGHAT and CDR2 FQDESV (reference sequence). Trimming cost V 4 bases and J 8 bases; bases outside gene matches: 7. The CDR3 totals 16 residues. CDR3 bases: TGTGCCAGCAGCTACAGACTAGCGGGGGGGTACGATGAGCAGTTCTTC. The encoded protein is CASSYRLAGGYDEQFF.

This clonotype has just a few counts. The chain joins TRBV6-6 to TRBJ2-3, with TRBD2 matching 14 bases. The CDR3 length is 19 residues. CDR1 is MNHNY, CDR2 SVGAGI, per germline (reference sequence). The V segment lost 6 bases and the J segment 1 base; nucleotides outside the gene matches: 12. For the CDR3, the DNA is TGTGCCAGCAGACACCCCGGGACTAGCGGGGGTTACCGCACAGATACGCAGTATTTT. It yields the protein CASRHPGTSGGYRTDTQYF.